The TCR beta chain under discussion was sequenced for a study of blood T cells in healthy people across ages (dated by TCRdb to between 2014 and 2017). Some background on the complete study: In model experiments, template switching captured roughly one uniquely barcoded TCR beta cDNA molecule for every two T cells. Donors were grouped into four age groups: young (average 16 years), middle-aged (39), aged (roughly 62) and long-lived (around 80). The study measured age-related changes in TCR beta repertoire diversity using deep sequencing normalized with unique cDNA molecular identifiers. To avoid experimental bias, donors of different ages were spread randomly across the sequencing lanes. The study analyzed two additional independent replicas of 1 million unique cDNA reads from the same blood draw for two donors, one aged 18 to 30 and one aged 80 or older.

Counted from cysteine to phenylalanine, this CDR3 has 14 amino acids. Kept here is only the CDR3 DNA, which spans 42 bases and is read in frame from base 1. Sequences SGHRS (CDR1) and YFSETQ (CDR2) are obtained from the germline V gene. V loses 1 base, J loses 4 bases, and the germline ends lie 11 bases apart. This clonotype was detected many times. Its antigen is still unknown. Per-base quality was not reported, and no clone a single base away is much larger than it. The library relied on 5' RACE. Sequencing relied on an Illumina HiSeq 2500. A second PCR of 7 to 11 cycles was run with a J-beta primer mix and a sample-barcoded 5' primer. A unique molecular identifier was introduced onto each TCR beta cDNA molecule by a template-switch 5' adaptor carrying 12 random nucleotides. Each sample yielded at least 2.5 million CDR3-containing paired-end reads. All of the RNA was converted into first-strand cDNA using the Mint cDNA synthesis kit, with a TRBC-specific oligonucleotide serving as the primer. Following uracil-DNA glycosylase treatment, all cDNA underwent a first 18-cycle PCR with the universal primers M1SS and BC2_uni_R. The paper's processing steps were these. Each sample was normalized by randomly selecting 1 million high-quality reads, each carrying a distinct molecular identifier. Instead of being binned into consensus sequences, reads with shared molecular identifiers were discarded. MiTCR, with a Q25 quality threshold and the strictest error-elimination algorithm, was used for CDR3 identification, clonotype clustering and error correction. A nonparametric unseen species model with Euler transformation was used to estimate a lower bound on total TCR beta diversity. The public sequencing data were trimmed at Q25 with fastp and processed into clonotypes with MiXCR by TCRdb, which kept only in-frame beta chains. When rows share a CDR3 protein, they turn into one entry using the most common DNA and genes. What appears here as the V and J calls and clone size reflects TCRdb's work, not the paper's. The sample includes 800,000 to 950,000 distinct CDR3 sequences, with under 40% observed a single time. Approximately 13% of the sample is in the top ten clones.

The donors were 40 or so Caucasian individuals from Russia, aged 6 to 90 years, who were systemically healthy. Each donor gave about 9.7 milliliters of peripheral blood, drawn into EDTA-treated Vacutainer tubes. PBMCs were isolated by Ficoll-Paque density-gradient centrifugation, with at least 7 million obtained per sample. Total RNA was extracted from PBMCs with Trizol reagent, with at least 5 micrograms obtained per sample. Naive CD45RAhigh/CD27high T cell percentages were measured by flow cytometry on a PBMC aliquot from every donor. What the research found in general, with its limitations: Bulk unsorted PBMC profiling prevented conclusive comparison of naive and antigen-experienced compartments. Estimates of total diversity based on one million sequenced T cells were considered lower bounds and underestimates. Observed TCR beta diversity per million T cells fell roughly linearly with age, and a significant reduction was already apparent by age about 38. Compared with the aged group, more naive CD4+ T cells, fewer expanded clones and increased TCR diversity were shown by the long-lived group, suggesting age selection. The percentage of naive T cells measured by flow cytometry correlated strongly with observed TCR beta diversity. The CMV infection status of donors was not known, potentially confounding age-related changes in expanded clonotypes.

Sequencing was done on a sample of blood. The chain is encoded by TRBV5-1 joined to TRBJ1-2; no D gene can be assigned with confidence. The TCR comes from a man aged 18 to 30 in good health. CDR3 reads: CASSLSLSSYGYTF. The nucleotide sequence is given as TGCGCCAGCAGCTTGAGCCTCTCTAGCTATGGCTACACCTTC.